The 26 T cell receptor beta chains presented below share a single source sample, sequenced in a study of vaccination effects on CD4 cells after COVID-19. Assay used: immunoSEQ multiplex PCR; TCRdb lists only in-frame clones, some missing. The profile shows 13,000 to 15,000 clones, around 75% of them singletons. Sequencing followed a ViraFEST assay step that expanded antigen-specific CD4+ T cells with viral peptide pools. Culturing for around ten days preceded CD4+ T cell isolation. The person had a PCR-confirmed SARS-CoV-2 infection during March to December 2020. As their vaccination, participants received two doses of either BNT162b2 or mRNA-1273. Antigens for these TCRs are unknown. This specimen was CD4+ T cells from PBMCs cultured with HCoV-NL63 spike peptides, taken after COVID-19 vaccination. These TCRs come from a human donor who had a prior SARS-CoV-2 infection.

This rearrangement joins TRBV2 to TRBJ1-1; D remains unclear. The CDR3 length is 13 residues. Germline lookup yields CDR1 SNHLY and CDR2 FYNNEI. V lost 3 bases and J lost 4, with 9 bases in between. CDR3 DNA: TGTGCCAGCAGTGAGGGAGCGGGCACTGAAGCTTTCTTT. It yields the protein CASSEGAGTEAFF.

A remark on this clone: A read error may produce the germline difference seen at one junction end. In nucleotides, the CDR3 is TGTGTCAGCCCGGGACAGGGGGTCAATCAGCCCCAGCATTTT. It translates to CVSPGQGVNQPQHF. The V gene is TRBV6-6, the J gene TRBJ1-5, with 11 bases that match TRBD1. Per the germline V gene, CDR1 is MNHNY and CDR2 is SVGAGI (reference sequence). The CDR3 sequence is 14 residues long.

The V call is TRBV6-6, the J call TRBJ1-2; TRBD1 matches 8 bases. The V gene's germline CDR1 is MNHNY and CDR2 SVGAGI (reference sequence). J lost 12 bases, V lost 0 bases, and 12 bases had no gene match. CDR3 length: 15 amino acids. For the CDR3, the DNA is TGTGCCAGCAGTTACTCCCGACAGGGGAAGCAACAGAACACCTTC. It yields the protein CASSYSRQGKQQNTF.

This sequence joins TRBV4-1 and TRBJ2-3, with D unresolved. The CDR3 is 15 amino acids. CDR1 MGHRA and CDR2 YSYEKL come from the germline V gene. Trimming removed 1 base from V and 4 bases from J, with 12 bases in between. CDR3 DNA: TGCGCCAGCAGCCAAGTGGCTCAGCCTTCAGATACGCAGTATTTT. Translating it yields CASSQVAQPSDTQYF.

V is TRBV2 and J is TRBJ2-2, with D perhaps TRBD2 (5 bases). Germline-derived CDR1 and CDR2 are SNHLY and FYNNEI. CDR3 size: 13 residues. V was shortened by 6 bases and J by 8 bases, with 13 bases between the two germline ends. CDR3 amino acids: CASRTSIAGELFF. The CDR3 DNA follows: TGTGCCAGCAGGACCTCTATAGCGGGGGAGCTGTTTTTT.

Comment on this clone: The junction and the germline gene differ at one end; a read error may be behind it. This chain joins TRBV7-7 and TRBJ2-3; 8 positions match TRBD2. Looked up from germline, CDR1 is SSHAT and CDR2 is FNYEAQ (reference sequence). The CDR3 sequence is 14 residues long. CDR3 loop: CASSSGTRTDTQYF. Written as DNA, the CDR3 is TGTGCTAGCAGCTCCGGGACTAGAACAGATACGCAGTATTTT.

The chain links TRBV7-9 to TRBJ2-2; 12 bases line up with TRBD2. This CDR3 is 16 amino acids long. V shed 3 bases, J shed 3 bases, and the junction held 2 bases outside the gene matches. CDR1 and CDR2 from the germline V gene are SEHNR and FQNEAQ (reference sequence). CDR3 in DNA: TGTGCCAGCAGCTTCCTAGCGGGGGGGTACACCGGGGAGCTGTTTTTT. Encoded protein: CASSFLAGGYTGELFF.

J is TRBJ2-3 and V is TRBV10-3, with D uncertain. The germline V and J ends were trimmed by 4 bases and 4 bases, with 12 bases remaining between them. From germline, CDR1 is ENHRY and CDR2 SYGVKD. The CDR3 loop spans 14 amino acids. The CDR3: CAISAFGRPDTQYF. The DNA for the CDR3 is TGTGCCATCAGTGCTTTCGGGCGGCCAGATACGCAGTATTTT.

V is TRBV19 and J is TRBJ1-1; 7 bases fit TRBD1. The germline V gene encodes CDR1 LNHDA and CDR2 SQIVND (reference sequence). Losses at the gene ends were 1 base for V and 6 bases for J; bases not matched to a gene: 11. CDR3 length equals 16 residues. CDR3 in DNA: TGTGCCAGTAGTATAGGCACGACAGGGCCTGTCCCTGAAGCTTTCTTT. Its protein is CASSIGTTGPVPEAFF.

This clone has more than one count but fewer than ten. V is TRBV20-1 and J is TRBJ1-2; D is ambiguous. Trimming removed 3 bases from V and 4 bases from J, with 9 bases in between. Germline assignment: CDR1 DFQATT and CDR2 SNEGSKA (reference sequence). The CDR3 is 12 amino acids. CDR3 loop: CSASGPSYGYTF. The CDR3 DNA is TGCAGTGCTAGTGGGCCTAGCTATGGCTACACCTTC.

V gene TRBV7-9 combines with J gene TRBJ1-2; D uncertain. Trimming stripped 3 bases from V and 7 bases from J, with 15 bases between. The CDR3 has 14 amino acids. CDR1 SEHNR and CDR2 FQNEAQ come from the germline V gene (reference sequence). CDR3 in DNA: TGTGCCAGCAGCTTGATCTCGGGGTTCAGTGGCTACACCTTC. Translated: CASSLISGFSGYTF.

V is TRBV5-1 and J is TRBJ2-1; 8 positions agree with TRBD2. The germline gives CDR1 SGHRS, CDR2 YFSETQ. Trimming at V came to 0 bases and at J to 4 bases, leaving 9 bases not matched to a gene. The CDR3 runs 17 residues. CDR3 sequence (DNA): TGCGCCAGCAGCTTGGGATTTAGCGGGACCCCGTACAATGAGCAGTTCTTC. As protein: CASSLGFSGTPYNEQFF.

The genes are TRBV12-3 or TRBV12-4 and TRBJ1-2; D gene unclear. The V gene lost 6 bases and the J gene lost 0 bases, with 8 bases spanning the gap. The CDR3 covers 13 residues. CDR3 in amino acids: CASRPSANYGYTF. Written as DNA, the CDR3 is TGTGCCAGCAGGCCCTCAGCTAACTATGGCTACACCTTC.

The V call is TRBV20-1, the J call TRBJ2-2; 10 positions agree with TRBD1. After removal of 4 bases from V and 5 bases from J, the junction contained 4 bases not matched to a gene. The germline CDR1 and CDR2 sequences are DFQATT and SNEGSKA (reference sequence). The CDR3 runs to 14 residues. CDR3 coding DNA: TGCAGTGCTACTGACAGGGGGCGGACCGGGGAGCTGTTTTTT. Protein sequence: CSATDRGRTGELFF.

V gene TRBV2 combines with J gene TRBJ2-6; D uncertain. This CDR3 comprises 17 residues. Deletions cut 4 bases from V and 0 bases from J, with 13 bases between. The germline CDR1 and CDR2 sequences are SNHLY and FYNNEI. CDR3 sequence (DNA): TGTGCCAGCAGTGGAAACCTAGATACCTCTGGGGCCAACGTCCTGACTTTC. Amino acids: CASSGNLDTSGANVLTF.

The rearrangement links TRBV18 to TRBJ2-7, with TRBD1 matching over 7 bases. The CDR3 length is 15 residues. Per the germline V gene, CDR1 is KGHSH and CDR2 is LQKENI. V was pared by 2 bases and J by 2 bases, with 6 bases of the junction left unmatched. The CDR3 protein is CASSPSSQGAYEQYF. The CDR3 coding sequence is TGTGCCAGCTCACCAAGCTCCCAGGGGGCCTACGAGCAGTACTTC.

The J gene is TRBJ2-7, the V gene TRBV6-1; a possible D gene is TRBD1 (6 bases). CDR3 length: 15 residues. Trimming pared 0 bases from V and 3 bases from J, leaving 12 bases between. Per the germline V gene, CDR1 is MNHNS and CDR2 is SASEGT. The CDR3 DNA sequence: TGTGCCAGCAGTGAAGCCCCGGACAGTTACTACGAGCAGTACTTC. Its translation: CASSEAPDSYYEQYF.

The genes are TRBV5-5 and TRBJ1-5, with unresolved D. Germline V gene lookup returns CDR1 SGHKS and CDR2 YYEKEE (reference sequence). The CDR3 consists of 13 residues. Trimming removed 0 bases from V and 5 bases from J, with 6 bases in between. CDR3: CASSLERDQPQHF. In DNA form, the CDR3 reads TGTGCCAGCAGCTTGGAAAGAGATCAGCCCCAGCATTTT.

By sample share, this clone is medium-sized (0.01 to 0.1%). J is TRBJ1-3 and V is TRBV6-4, with D perhaps matching TRBD1 (6 bases). Trimming left V 0 bases short and J 0 bases short, with 15 bases between. The length of the CDR3 is 18 residues. Germline V gene sequence: CDR1 MRHNA, CDR2 SNTAGT. In DNA, the CDR3 is TGTGCCAGCAGTGACTCGTCAGTGGACAGTCTCTCTGGAAACACCATATATTTT. Its translation is CASSDSSVDSLSGNTIYF.

In nucleotides, the CDR3 is TGTGCCAGCAGCTTATATGGGAGTAGCACCGGGGAGCTGTTTTTT. Amino acid sequence: CASSLYGSSTGELFF. The chain is built from TRBV7-2 and TRBJ2-2; tentative D call: TRBD2 (5 bases). The V end was cut by 2 bases, the J end by 4 bases, with 11 bases between. The CDR3 totals 15 residues. Looked up from germline, CDR1 is SGHTA and CDR2 is FQGNSA.

This chain uses TRBV12-3 or TRBV12-4 with TRBJ2-3; the D gene is possibly TRBD1 (5 bases). Trimming took off 6 bases at V and 2 bases at J, with 6 bases between the two ends. The CDR3 runs to 12 residues. The CDR3 coding sequence is TGTGCCAGCAGGGACAACACAGATACGCAGTATTTT. Its translation is CASRDNTDTQYF.

The gene calls are TRBV6-2 or TRBV6-3 and TRBJ2-5; possible D gene TRBD1, 6 bases. Looked up from germline, CDR1 is MNHEY and CDR2 is SVGEGT. The CDR3 is 14 amino acids. V was cut by 4 bases and J by 7 bases, with 16 bases left in between. CDR3 nucleotide sequence: TGTGCCAGCAGTTCCCGGGCAGGGGCCGGGACCCAGTACTTC. Its translation is CASSSRAGAGTQYF.

This rearrangement joins TRBV3-1 (or the pseudogene TRBV3-2) to TRBJ2-3, with 7 bases matching TRBD2. Looked up from germline, CDR1 is LGHDT and CDR2 is YNNKEL (reference sequence). V was pared by 1 base and J by 5 bases, with 3 bases of the junction left unmatched. The CDR3 spans 14 residues. CDR3 amino acids: CASSQGDYLDTQYF. CDR3 coding DNA: TGTGCCAGCAGCCAAGGGGACTACCTAGATACGCAGTATTTT.

The J gene is TRBJ1-5, the V gene TRBV2; TRBD1 agrees at 8 bases. The V gene end was trimmed by 5 bases and the J gene end by 7 bases; junction bases not matched to a gene: 7. The CDR3 extends over 14 amino acids. Per germline, CDR1 SNHLY and CDR2 FYNNEI. CDR3 sequence reads: CASSFDRGGQPQHF. DNA for the CDR3: TGTGCCAGCAGTTTTGACAGGGGAGGGCAGCCCCAGCATTTT.

The table lists this clone with a few counts. This chain uses TRBV6-2 or TRBV6-3 with TRBJ2-1, with 8 bases aligning to TRBD2. Trimming at V came to 8 bases and at J to 12 bases, leaving 12 bases not matched to a gene. The CDR3 runs 13 residues. CDR1 MNHEY and CDR2 SVGEGT come from the germline V gene. The DNA of the CDR3 is TGTGCCAGCGGCCCACAACGGACTAGCAGGCAGTTCTTC. Translated, it gives CASGPQRTSRQFF.

The chain joins TRBV9 to TRBJ2-3; possible D gene TRBD1, 5 bases. CDR3 size: 13 residues. Trimming cost V 0 bases and J 3 bases, with 5 bases left between them. The germline CDR1 and CDR2 sequences are SGDLS and YYNGEE. The CDR3 is CASSVGQTDTQYF. CDR3 bases: TGTGCCAGCAGCGTAGGACAGACAGATACGCAGTATTTT.